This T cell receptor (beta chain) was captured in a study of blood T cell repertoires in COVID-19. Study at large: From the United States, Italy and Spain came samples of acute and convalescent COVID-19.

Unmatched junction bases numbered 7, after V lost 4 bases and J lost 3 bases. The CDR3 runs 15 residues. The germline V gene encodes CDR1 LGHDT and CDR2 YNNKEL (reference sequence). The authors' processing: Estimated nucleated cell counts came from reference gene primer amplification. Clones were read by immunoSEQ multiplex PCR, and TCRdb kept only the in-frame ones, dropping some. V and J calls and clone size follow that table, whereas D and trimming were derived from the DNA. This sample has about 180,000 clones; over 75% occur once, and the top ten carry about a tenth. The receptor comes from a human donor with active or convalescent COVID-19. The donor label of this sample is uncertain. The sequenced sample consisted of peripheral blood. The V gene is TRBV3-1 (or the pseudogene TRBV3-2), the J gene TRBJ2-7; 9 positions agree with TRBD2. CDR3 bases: TGTGCCAGCAGCCGTCCGAGCGGGGGGTTCTACGAGCAGTACTTC. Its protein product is CASSRPSGGFYEQYF.